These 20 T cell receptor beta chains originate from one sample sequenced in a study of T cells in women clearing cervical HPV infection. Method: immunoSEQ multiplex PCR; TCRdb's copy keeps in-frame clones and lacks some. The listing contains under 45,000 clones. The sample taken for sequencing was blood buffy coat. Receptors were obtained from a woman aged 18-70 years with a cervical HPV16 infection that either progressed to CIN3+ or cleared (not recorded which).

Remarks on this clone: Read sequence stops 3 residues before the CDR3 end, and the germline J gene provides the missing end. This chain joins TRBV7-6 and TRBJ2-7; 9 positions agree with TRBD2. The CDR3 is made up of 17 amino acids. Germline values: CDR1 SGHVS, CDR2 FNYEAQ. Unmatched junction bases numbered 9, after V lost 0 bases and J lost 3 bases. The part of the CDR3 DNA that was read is TGTGCCAGCAGCTTAGCGCCAACTAGCGGGCGGTACTACGAG. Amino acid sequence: CASSLAPTSGRYYE. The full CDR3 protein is CASSLAPTSGRYYEQYF.

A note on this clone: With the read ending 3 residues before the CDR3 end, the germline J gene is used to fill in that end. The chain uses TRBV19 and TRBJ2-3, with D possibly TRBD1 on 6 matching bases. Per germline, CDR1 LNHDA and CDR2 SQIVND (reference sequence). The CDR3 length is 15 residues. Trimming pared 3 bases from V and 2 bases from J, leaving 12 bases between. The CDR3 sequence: CASSMHRALTDTQYF. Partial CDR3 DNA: TGTGCCAGTAGTATGCACAGGGCCCTCACAGATACG.

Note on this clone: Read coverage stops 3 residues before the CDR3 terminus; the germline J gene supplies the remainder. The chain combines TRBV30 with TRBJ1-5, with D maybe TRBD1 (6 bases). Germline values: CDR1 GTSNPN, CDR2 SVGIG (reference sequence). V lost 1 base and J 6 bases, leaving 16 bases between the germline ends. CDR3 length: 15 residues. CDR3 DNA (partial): TGTGCCTGGAGTGCCGGTTTACAGGGAAGTCAGCCC. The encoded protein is CAWSAGLQGSQP. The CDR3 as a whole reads CAWSAGLQGSQPQHF. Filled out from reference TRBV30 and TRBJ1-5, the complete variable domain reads SQTIHQWPATLVQPVGSPLSLECTVEGTSNPNLYWYRQAAGRGLQLLFYSVGIGQISSEVPQNLSASRPQDRQFILSSKKLLLSDSGFYLCAWSAGLQGSQPQHFGDGTRLSIL.

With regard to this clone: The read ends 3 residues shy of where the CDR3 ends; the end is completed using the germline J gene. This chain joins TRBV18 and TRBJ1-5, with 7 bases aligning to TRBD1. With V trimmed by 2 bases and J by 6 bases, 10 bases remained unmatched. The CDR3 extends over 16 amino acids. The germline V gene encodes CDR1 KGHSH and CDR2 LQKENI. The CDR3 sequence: CASSPFGQGEGQPQHF. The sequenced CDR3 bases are TGTGCCAGCTCACCATTCGGGCAGGGGGAAGGTCAGCCC. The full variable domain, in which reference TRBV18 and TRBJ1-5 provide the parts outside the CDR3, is NAGVMQNPRHLVRRRGQEARLRCSPMKGHSHVYWYRQLPEEGLKFMVYLQKENIIDESGMPKERFSAEFPKEGPSILRIQQVVRGDSAAYFCASSPFGQGEGQPQHFGDGTRLSIL.

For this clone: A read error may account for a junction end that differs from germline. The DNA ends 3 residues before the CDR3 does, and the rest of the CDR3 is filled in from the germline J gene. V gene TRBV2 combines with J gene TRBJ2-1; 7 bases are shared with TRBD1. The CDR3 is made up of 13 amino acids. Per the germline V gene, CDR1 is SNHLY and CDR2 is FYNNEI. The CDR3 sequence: CASRDTGVNEQFF. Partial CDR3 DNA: TGTGCCAGCCGTGATACAGGGGTTAATGAG. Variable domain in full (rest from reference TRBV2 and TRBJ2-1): EPEVTQTPSHQVTQMGQEVILRCVPISNHLYFYWYRQILGQKVEFLVSFYNNEISEKSEIFDDQFSVERPDGSNFTLKIRSTKLEDSAMYFCASRDTGVNEQFFGPGTRLTVL.

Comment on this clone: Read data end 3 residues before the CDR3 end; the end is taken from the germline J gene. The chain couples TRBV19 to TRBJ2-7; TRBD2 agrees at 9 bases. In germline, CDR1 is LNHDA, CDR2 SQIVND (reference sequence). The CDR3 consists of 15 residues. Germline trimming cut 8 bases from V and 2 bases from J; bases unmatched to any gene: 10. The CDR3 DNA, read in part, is TGTGCCAGTGGAGGGACTATAGCGGGAGCCTACGAG. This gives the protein CASGGTIAGAYE. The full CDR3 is CASGGTIAGAYEQYF.

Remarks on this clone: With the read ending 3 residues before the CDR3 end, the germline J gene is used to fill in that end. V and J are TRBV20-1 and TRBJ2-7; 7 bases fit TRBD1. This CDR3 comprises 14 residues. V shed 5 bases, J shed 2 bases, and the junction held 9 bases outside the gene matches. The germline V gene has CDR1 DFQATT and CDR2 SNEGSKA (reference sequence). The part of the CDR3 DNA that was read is TGCAGTGCTCCCCCTCCGACAGGGCCCTACGAG. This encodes CSAPPPTGPYE. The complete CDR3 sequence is CSAPPPTGPYEQYF.

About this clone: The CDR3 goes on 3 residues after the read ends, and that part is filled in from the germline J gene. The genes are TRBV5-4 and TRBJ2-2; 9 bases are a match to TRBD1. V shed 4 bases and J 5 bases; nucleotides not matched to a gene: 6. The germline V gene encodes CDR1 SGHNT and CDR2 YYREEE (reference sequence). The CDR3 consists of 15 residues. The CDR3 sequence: CASSLRTGVTGELFF. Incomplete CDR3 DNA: TGTGCCAGCAGCCTTCGGACAGGGGTTACCGGGGAG.

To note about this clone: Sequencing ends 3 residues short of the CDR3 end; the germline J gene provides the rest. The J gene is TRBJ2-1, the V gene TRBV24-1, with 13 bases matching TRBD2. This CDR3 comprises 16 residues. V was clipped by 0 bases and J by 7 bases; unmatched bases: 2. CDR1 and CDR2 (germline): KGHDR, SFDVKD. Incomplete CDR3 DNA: TGTGCCACCAGTGATTTGGGACTAGCGGGAGTGAATGAG. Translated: CATSDLGLAGVNE. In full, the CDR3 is CATSDLGLAGVNEQFF.

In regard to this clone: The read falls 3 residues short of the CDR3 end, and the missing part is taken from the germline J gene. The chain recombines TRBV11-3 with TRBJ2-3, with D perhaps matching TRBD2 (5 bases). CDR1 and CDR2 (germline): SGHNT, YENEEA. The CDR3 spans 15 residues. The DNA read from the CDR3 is TGTGCCAGCAGCCAGCGGCTCGATAGCAATCAGCCG. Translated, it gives CASSQRLDSNQP. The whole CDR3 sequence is CASSQRLDSNQPQYF. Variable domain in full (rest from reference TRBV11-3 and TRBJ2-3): EAGVVQSPRYKIIEKKQPVAFWCNPISGHNTLYWYLQNLGQGPELLIRYENEEAVDDSQLPKDRFSAERLKGVDSTLKIQPAELGDSAVYLCASSQRLDSNQPQYFGPGTRLTVL.

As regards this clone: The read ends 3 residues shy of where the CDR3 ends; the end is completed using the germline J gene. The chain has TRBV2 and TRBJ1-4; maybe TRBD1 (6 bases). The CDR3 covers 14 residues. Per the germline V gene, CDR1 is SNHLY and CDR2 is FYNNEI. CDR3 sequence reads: CASRGQSGANVLFF. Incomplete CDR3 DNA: TGTGCCAGCAGAGGACAGAGCGGGGCCAACGTA.

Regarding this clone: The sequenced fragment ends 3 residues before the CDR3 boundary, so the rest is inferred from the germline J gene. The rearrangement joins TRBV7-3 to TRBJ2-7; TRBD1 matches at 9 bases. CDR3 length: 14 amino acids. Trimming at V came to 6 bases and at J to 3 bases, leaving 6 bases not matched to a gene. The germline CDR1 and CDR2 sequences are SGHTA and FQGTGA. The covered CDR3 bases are TGTGCCAGCAGTCCGACAGGGGGGAGCTACGAG. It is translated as CASSPTGGSYE. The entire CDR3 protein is CASSPTGGSYEQYF.

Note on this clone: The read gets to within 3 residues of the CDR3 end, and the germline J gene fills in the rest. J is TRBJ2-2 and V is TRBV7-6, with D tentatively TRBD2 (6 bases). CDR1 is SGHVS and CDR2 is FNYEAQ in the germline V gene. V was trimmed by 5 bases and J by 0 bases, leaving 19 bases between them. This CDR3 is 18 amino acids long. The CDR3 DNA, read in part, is TGTGCCAGCAGCCCGGGACTTCTTCAGAGTACGAACACCGGGGAG. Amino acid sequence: CASSPGLLQSTNTGE. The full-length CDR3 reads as CASSPGLLQSTNTGELFF.

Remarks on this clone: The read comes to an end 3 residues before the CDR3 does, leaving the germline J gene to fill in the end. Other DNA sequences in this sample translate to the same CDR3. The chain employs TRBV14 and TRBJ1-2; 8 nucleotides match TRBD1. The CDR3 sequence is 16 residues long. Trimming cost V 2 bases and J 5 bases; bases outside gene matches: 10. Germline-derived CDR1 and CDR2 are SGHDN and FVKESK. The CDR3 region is CASSQQGQDNIYGYTF. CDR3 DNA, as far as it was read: TGTGCCAGCAGCCAACAGGGACAGGATAATATTTATGGC.

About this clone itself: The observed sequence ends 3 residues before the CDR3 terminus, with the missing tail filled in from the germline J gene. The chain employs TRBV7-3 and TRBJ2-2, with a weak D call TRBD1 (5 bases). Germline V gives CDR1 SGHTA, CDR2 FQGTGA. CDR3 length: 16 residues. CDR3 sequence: CASSLYSRQSNSPLFF. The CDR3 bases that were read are TGTGCCAGCAGCTTATATTCAAGACAGAGCAATTCACCG.

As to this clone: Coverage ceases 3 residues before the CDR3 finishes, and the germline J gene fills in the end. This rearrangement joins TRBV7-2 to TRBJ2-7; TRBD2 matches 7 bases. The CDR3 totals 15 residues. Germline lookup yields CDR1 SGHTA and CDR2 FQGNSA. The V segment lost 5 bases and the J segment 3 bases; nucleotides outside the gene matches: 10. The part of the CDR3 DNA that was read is TGTGCCAGCAGCCAGGCGGCGGGAGCACTCTACGAG. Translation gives CASSQAAGALYE. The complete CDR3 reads CASSQAAGALYEQYF.

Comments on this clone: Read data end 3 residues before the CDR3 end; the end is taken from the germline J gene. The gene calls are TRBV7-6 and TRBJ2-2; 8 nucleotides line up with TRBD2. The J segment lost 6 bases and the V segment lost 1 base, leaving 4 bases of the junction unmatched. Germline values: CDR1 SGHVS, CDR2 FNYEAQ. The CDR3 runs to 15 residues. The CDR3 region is CASSLEAGVPGELFF. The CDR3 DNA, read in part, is TGTGCCAGCAGCTTAGAAGCGGGGGTTCCCGGGGAG.

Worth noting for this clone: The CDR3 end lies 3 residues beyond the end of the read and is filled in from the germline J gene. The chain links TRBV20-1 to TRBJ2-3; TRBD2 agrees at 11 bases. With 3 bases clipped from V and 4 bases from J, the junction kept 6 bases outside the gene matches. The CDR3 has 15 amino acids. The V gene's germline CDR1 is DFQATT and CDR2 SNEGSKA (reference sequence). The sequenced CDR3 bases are TGCAGTGCTAGCCCGACTAGCGGGAATTCAGATACG. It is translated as CSASPTSGNSDT. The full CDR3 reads CSASPTSGNSDTQYF.

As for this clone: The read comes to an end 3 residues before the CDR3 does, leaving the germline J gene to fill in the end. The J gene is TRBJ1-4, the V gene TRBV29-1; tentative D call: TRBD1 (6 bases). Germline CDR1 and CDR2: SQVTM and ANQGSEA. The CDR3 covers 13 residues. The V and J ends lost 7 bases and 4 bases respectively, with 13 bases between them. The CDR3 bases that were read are TGCAGCGCGCTTCAGGGGATTAATGAAAAA. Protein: CSALQGINEK. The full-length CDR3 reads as CSALQGINEKLFF.

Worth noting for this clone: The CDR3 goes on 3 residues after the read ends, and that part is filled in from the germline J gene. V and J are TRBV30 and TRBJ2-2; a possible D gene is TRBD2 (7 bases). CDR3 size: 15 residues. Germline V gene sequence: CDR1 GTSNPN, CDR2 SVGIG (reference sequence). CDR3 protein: CAWSYGLAGANVLFF. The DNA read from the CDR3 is TGTGCCTGGAGTTACGGCTTGGCGGGGGCCAACGTG. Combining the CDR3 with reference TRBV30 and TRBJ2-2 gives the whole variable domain SQTIHQWPATLVQPVGSPLSLECTVEGTSNPNLYWYRQAAGRGLQLLFYSVGIGQISSEVPQNLSASRPQDRQFILSSKKLLLSDSGFYLCAWSYGLAGANVLFFGEGSRLTVL.